This TCR beta chain derives from a study of blood T cell repertoires in COVID-19. Study as a whole: The study drew acute and convalescent COVID-19 samples from the United States, Italy and Spain. PBMCs, B-cell-depleted T cells, or T cells provided the cDNA or gDNA that made up the material.

TCRdb keeps only in-frame clones here, not all; method: immunoSEQ multiplex PCR. This sample has about 270,000 clones, with around 93% found just once. The V gene's germline CDR1 is LNHDA and CDR2 SQIVND (reference sequence). This CDR3 is 13 amino acids long. The V and J ends lost 4 bases and 9 bases respectively, with 15 bases between them. The TCR originated in a man in his forties or fifties who had been exposed to COVID-19. The chain is built from TRBV19 and TRBJ2-5; weak D call: TRBD2 (5 bases). Sequencing was carried out using PBMCs or T cells enriched from blood (not recorded which). The DNA of the CDR3 is TGTGCCAGTAGTACCGGAATGGGGAGAGCCCAGTACTTC. It specifies CASSTGMGRAQYF.